This entry lists 30 T cell receptor delta chains sequenced from one sample in a study of gamma-delta chains in newborns, infants, children. TCRdb re-called the reads with CATT. This table has roughly 5,100 delta-chain clones, about 36% appearing once. The sample taken for sequencing was blood. These receptors originate from a child who received the measles vaccine.

This clone was counted only a few times. The chain carries TRDV1 and TRDJ1, with TRDD3 matching over 8 bases. This CDR3 has 19 residues. Per germline, CDR1 TSWWSYY and CDR2 QGS. J lost 0 bases, V lost 3 bases, and 15 bases had no gene match. The CDR3 DNA reads TGTGCTCTTGGGGAGGGATCCCCCCTACTGGGGGGCCACACCGATAAACTCATCTTT. The encoded protein is CALGEGSPLLGGHTDKLIF.

Judged by abundance, this clone is medium-sized. The chain has TRDV1 and TRDJ1, with D perhaps matching TRDD2 (7 bases). The CDR3 consists of 18 residues. The V gene lost 3 bases and the J gene lost 3 bases, with 23 bases spanning the gap. Germline-derived CDR1 and CDR2 are TSWWSYY and QGS. The CDR3, as DNA: TGTGCTCTTGGGGACCTTCCTCACGAAGGGGGAGGCCCCGATAAACTCATCTTT. Its protein is CALGDLPHEGGGPDKLIF.

This chain uses TRDV1 with TRDJ1; 12 bases are shared with TRDD3. The CDR3 totals 19 residues. The germline gives CDR1 TSWWSYY, CDR2 QGS. With V trimmed by 3 bases and J by 3 bases, 14 bases remained unmatched. CDR3 DNA sequence: TGTGCTCTTGGGGATCTTGTACTACTGGGGGATACTGGCCCCGATAAACTCATCTTT. Translation gives CALGDLVLLGDTGPDKLIF.

The V call is TRDV3, the J call TRDJ1; TRDD2 or TRDD3 may be the D gene (5 bases each). Trimming removed 3 bases at V and 4 bases at J, with 24 bases between. Germline assignment: CDR1 TVYSNPD and CDR2 GDNSRS (reference sequence). This CDR3 is 16 amino acids long. CDR3 nucleotides: TGTGCCTTCGGAACCCAACCTACAGTACTGGTCGATAAACTCATCTTT. Protein: CAFGTQPTVLVDKLIF.

The chain uses TRDV3 and TRDJ1, with 12 nucleotides matching TRDD3. The germline CDR1 and CDR2 sequences are TVYSNPD and GDNSRS (reference sequence). The CDR3 extends over 18 amino acids. V was pared by 2 bases and J by 2 bases, with 15 bases of the junction left unmatched. CDR3 in DNA: TGTGCCTTTCCTTCCCCCATTTTACTGGGGGATACAACCGATAAACTCATCTTT. Amino acids: CAFPSPILLGDTTDKLIF. The variable domain in full, completed from reference TRDV3 and TRDJ1, reads CDKVTQSSPDQTVASGSEVVLLCTYDTVYSNPDLFWYRIRPDYSFQFVFYGDNSRSEGADFTQGRFSVKHILTQKAFHLVISPVRTEDSATYYCAFPSPILLGDTTDKLIFGKGTRVTVEP.

V is TRDV1 and J is TRDJ1, with 9 positions matching TRDD3. CDR1 and CDR2 from the germline V gene are TSWWSYY and QGS. V lost 4 bases to trimming and J lost 0 bases; unmatched junction nucleotides: 15. The CDR3 is made up of 19 amino acids. The CDR3 DNA sequence: TGTGCTCTTGGGGTTTCCATTCTGGGGATACGATTTTACACCGATAAACTCATCTTT. Translating gives CALGVSILGIRFYTDKLIF.

This clone was observed a few times. The chain recombines TRDV2 with TRDJ3; 11 bases match TRDD3. Germline CDR1 is GEAIGNYY and CDR2 is EKD. The CDR3 sequence is 22 residues long. Germline trimming cut 0 bases from V and 0 bases from J; bases unmatched to any gene: 12. In nucleotides, the CDR3 is TGTGCCTGTGACACCGGATGGCACTGGGGGATATTGAGCTCCTGGGACACCCGACAGATGTTTTTC. Its protein product is CACDTGWHWGILSSWDTRQMFF.

The chain combines TRDV3 with TRDJ1; 7 bases line up with TRDD3. The J segment lost 3 bases and the V segment lost 3 bases, leaving 13 bases of the junction unmatched. The CDR3 length is 15 residues. Germline V gives CDR1 TVYSNPD, CDR2 GDNSRS (reference sequence). The CDR3, as DNA: TGTGCCTTCTTTCCTGAGGGGGATGATGCCGATAAACTCATCTTT. Encoded protein: CAFFPEGDDADKLIF.

The V call is TRDV2, the J call TRDJ1, with 9 bases matching TRDD3. Trimming took 4 bases from V and 2 from J; bases not matched to a gene: 4. The germline gives CDR1 GEAIGNYY, CDR2 EKD. The CDR3 is made up of 14 amino acids. The CDR3 DNA reads TGTGCCTGTGATCGACTGGGGGAAACCGATAAACTCATCTTT. It codes for CACDRLGETDKLIF.

The chain combines TRDV3 with TRDJ1; D possibly corresponds to TRDD2 (5 bases). Trimming cost V 4 bases and J 2 bases, with 26 bases left between them. CDR1 is TVYSNPD, CDR2 GDNSRS, per germline (reference sequence). The CDR3 has 17 amino acids. This CDR3 is CASKFLRSLVCTDKLIF. The CDR3 region has the DNA TGTGCCTCCAAATTCCTCCGATCCTTGGTCTGTACCGATAAACTCATCTTT.

This clone was seen a few times. This rearrangement joins TRDV2 to TRDJ2, with TRDD3 identical over 7 bases. The ends lost 1 base at V and 0 bases at J; junction bases unmatched: 16. In germline, CDR1 is GEAIGNYY, CDR2 EKD. This CDR3 has 20 amino acids. The CDR3 spells CACDTVKENWGPALTAQLFF. The CDR3, as DNA: TGTGCCTGTGACACGGTTAAGGAGAACTGGGGACCCGCTTTGACAGCACAACTCTTCTTT.

V gene TRDV1 combines with J gene TRDJ1; 8 positions agree with TRDD3. The V and J ends lost 5 bases and 0 bases, in that order; junction bases with no gene match: 8. The CDR3 is made up of 16 amino acids. Looked up from germline, CDR1 is TSWWSYY and CDR2 is QGS. The CDR3 region has the DNA TGTGCTCTTGGGAGGACTGGGGGCCTATACACCGATAAACTCATCTTT. Encoded protein: CALGRTGGLYTDKLIF.

As for this clone: Different DNA sequences within this sample yield the same CDR3. The rearrangement links TRDV3 to TRDJ1; D ambiguous. Germline values: CDR1 TVYSNPD, CDR2 GDNSRS (reference sequence). V lost 2 bases and J 0 bases, leaving 37 bases between the germline ends. This CDR3 contains 22 residues. Written as DNA, the CDR3 is TGTGCCTTTCATACCATTAATCTTGAGCCGGATGCCCTGCAACCGTACACCGATAAACTCATCTTT. This encodes CAFHTINLEPDALQPYTDKLIF.

The rearrangement uses TRDV3 and TRDJ1; 11 nucleotides match TRDD3. V dropped 3 bases and J dropped 3; count of bases not matched to a gene: 12. Germline V lookup: CDR1 TVYSNPD, CDR2 GDNSRS (reference sequence). CDR3 length: 16 residues. CDR3 sequence reads: CAFCGWGILFADKLIF. The CDR3 DNA reads as TGTGCCTTCTGTGGCTGGGGGATACTGTTCGCCGATAAACTCATCTTT.

Only a few counts were recorded for this clone. In nucleotides, the CDR3 is TGTGCCTGTGACACAATATCGGAGGCCTCCTGGGGGGGACTTTTCAACGGAACCGATAAACTCATCTTT. Its protein is CACDTISEASWGGLFNGTDKLIF. This sequence joins TRDV2 and TRDJ1; 7 bases match TRDD3. Germline-derived CDR1 and CDR2 are GEAIGNYY and EKD. Trimming cost V 1 base and J 2 bases; bases outside gene matches: 30. This CDR3 has 23 residues.

Of note for this clone: Only one base separates this from a far larger clonotype, so it likely reflects a read error. V usage is TRAV29/DV5 and J usage is TRDJ1, with D perhaps TRDD3 (5 bases). Between the trimmed V and J ends, which lost 0 bases and 3 bases, there was a span of 12 bases. The germline gives CDR1 NSMFDY, CDR2 ISSIKDK. The CDR3 is made up of 14 amino acids. The CDR3 spells CAASGITYADKLIF. Here the CDR3 DNA reads TGTGCAGCAAGCGGGATAACATACGCCGATAAACTCATCTTT. The full variable domain, rest sourced from reference TRAV29/DV5 and TRDJ1, is DQQVKQNSPSLSVQEGRISILNCDYTNSMFDYFLWYKKYPAEGPTFLISISSIKDKNEDGRFTVFLNKSAKHLSLHIVPSQPGDSAVYFCAASGITYADKLIFGKGTRVTVEP.

Turning to this clone: A read error is likely here: a far larger clone is one base away. The CDR3 spells CALGELPSDEYGGYAEYTDKRIF. DNA for the CDR3: TGTGCTCTTGGGGAACTGCCATCCGATGAGTATGGGGGATACGCTGAGTACACCGATAAACGCATCTTT. The chain employs TRDV1 and TRDJ1; TRDD3 agrees at 11 bases. The germline CDR1 and CDR2 sequences are TSWWSYY and QGS. The CDR3 has 23 residues.

A few counts support this clone. CDR3 coding DNA: TGTGCTCTTGGGGAACTGGGACCCAGCGTGGGGGGATACACCGATAAACTCATCTTT. Amino acids: CALGELGPSVGGYTDKLIF. The gene calls are TRDV1 and TRDJ1, with 7 bases lining up with TRDD3. Germline V gene data show CDR1 as TSWWSYY and CDR2 as QGS. There are 19 residues in the CDR3. The V and J ends lost 0 bases and 0 bases, in that order; junction bases with no gene match: 13.

The chain carries TRDV1 and TRDJ1; 8 bases agree with TRDD3. V lost 0 bases to trimming and J lost 0 bases; unmatched junction nucleotides: 30. This CDR3 region has 25 residues. CDR1 TSWWSYY and CDR2 QGS come from the germline V gene. CDR3 protein: CALGELLPHPFTYWGVVGYTDKLIF. In DNA form, the CDR3 reads TGTGCTCTTGGGGAACTATTGCCCCACCCATTTACGTACTGGGGGGTAGTCGGTTACACCGATAAACTCATCTTT.

Comments on this clone: An end of the junction differs from the germline gene, which may be a read error. The chain has TRDV1 and TRDJ3, with 7 nucleotides matching TRDD3. Germline CDR1 TSWWSYY, CDR2 QGS. The CDR3 totals 26 residues. The CDR3 coding sequence is TGTGCTCTTGGGGAATTTAATTCGTATTCCAACTGGGGAGGATCGGACTGCCCCTGGAACACCCGACAGATGTTTTTC. Translating it yields CALGEFNSYSNWGGSDCPWNTRQMFF.

The V call is TRDV1, the J call TRDJ1; 12 bases match TRDD3. Trimming removed 4 bases from V and 1 base from J; junction bases left unmatched: 19. Germline CDR1 reads TSWWSYY; CDR2 reads QGS. The CDR3 contains 21 residues. The CDR3 sequence: CALGGKSRELGDTIRTDKLIF. DNA for the CDR3: TGTGCTCTTGGGGGCAAATCTAGAGAACTGGGGGATACTATCCGCACCGATAAACTCATCTTT.

This chain uses TRDV1 with TRDJ1; 13 bases agree with TRDD3. Germline trimming cut 5 bases from V and 7 bases from J; bases unmatched to any gene: 34. Germline CDR1 TSWWSYY, CDR2 QGS. The CDR3 is 24 residues long. The CDR3 DNA reads as TGTGCTCTTGGGTGGAGACGGGGTCCCTTCAACTGGGGGATACGCGTAGATTTGAGGGGTAAACTCATCTTT. Its translation is CALGWRRGPFNWGIRVDLRGKLIF.

This clone has more than one count but fewer than ten. The chain employs TRDV1 and TRDJ1; D gene uncertain. Germline CDR1 reads TSWWSYY; CDR2 reads QGS. V was cut by 5 bases and J by 1 base, with 20 bases left in between. The length of the CDR3 is 17 residues. CDR3 residues: CALGLNGLVLVTDKLIF. CDR3 nucleotides: TGTGCTCTTGGGCTAAATGGGCTAGTATTGGTCACCGATAAACTCATCTTT.

The genes are TRDV3 and TRDJ1; 9 bases are shared with TRDD3. The V gene end was trimmed by 2 bases and the J gene end by 0 bases; junction bases not matched to a gene: 19. Germline loops: CDR1 TVYSNPD, CDR2 GDNSRS (reference sequence). This CDR3 contains 19 residues. The CDR3 DNA reads TGTGCCTTTGGTCCCTTCCCTAGGGGGGATACCCCGTACACCGATAAACTCATCTTT. It specifies CAFGPFPRGDTPYTDKLIF.

This clone was found a few times. This chain's CDR3 is CAFSSSYDALGDTDTDKLIF. CDR3 DNA: TGTGCCTTTTCCTCTTCCTACGATGCACTGGGGGATACTGACACCGATAAACTCATCTTT. The chain recombines TRDV3 with TRDJ1, with 12 nucleotides matching TRDD3. V shed 2 bases and J 0 bases; nucleotides not matched to a gene: 19. The CDR3 loop spans 20 amino acids. Per the germline V gene, CDR1 is TVYSNPD and CDR2 is GDNSRS (reference sequence).

As regards this clone: It differs at one base from a far larger clone, so likely a read error. The chain employs TRDV3 and TRDJ1; 7 positions agree with TRDD3. Germline V gene lookup returns CDR1 TVYSNPD and CDR2 GDNSRS (reference sequence). This CDR3 is built from 16 residues. The CDR3 region has the DNA TGTGCCTTTAGAGGTGAAAGATGGGGGACCACCGATAGACTCATCTTT. This gives the protein CAFRGERWGTTDRLIF.

J is TRDJ1 and V is TRDV1, with 10 nucleotides matching TRDD3. V shed 0 bases and J 0 bases; nucleotides not matched to a gene: 25. Per germline, CDR1 TSWWSYY and CDR2 QGS. This CDR3 spans 24 amino acids. The CDR3 here is CALGELIPLFRPGTGGLYTDKLIF. In nucleotides, the CDR3 is TGTGCTCTTGGGGAACTAATCCCCCTTTTCCGACCTGGTACTGGGGGATTGTACACCGATAAACTCATCTTT.

In the case of this clone: A far larger clone lies a single base away; this is likely a read error. The V and J genes are TRDV3 and TRDJ1, with 12 nucleotides matching TRDD3. CDR3 size: 17 residues. Per the germline V gene, CDR1 is TVYSNPD and CDR2 is GDNSRS (reference sequence). V trimming: 1 base; J trimming: 3 bases; junction bases outside the gene matches: 12. The CDR3 coding sequence is TGTGCCTTTAAAGCCGGCCGCTGGGGGATACGCGCCGATAAACTCATCTTT. As protein: CAFKAGRWGIRADKLIF.

The chain recombines TRDV2 with TRDJ3; 7 nucleotides align to TRDD3. Trimming at V came to 0 bases and at J to 1 base, leaving 8 bases not matched to a gene. The CDR3 has 19 amino acids. Germline values: CDR1 GEAIGNYY, CDR2 EKD. CDR3 in DNA: TGTGCCTGTGACACCGTTACGGATACGGGGTCCTGGGACACCCGACAGATGTTTTTC. Translation: CACDTVTDTGSWDTRQMFF.

The chain recombines TRDV3 with TRDJ1; D is uncertain. The germline V gene encodes CDR1 TVYSNPD and CDR2 GDNSRS (reference sequence). Trimming cost V 4 bases and J 4 bases, with 16 bases left between them. The CDR3 contains 13 residues. The DNA of the CDR3 is TGTGCCTCTTGGGTACGCCGGGGCGATAAACTCATCTTT. Amino acid sequence: CASWVRRGDKLIF.